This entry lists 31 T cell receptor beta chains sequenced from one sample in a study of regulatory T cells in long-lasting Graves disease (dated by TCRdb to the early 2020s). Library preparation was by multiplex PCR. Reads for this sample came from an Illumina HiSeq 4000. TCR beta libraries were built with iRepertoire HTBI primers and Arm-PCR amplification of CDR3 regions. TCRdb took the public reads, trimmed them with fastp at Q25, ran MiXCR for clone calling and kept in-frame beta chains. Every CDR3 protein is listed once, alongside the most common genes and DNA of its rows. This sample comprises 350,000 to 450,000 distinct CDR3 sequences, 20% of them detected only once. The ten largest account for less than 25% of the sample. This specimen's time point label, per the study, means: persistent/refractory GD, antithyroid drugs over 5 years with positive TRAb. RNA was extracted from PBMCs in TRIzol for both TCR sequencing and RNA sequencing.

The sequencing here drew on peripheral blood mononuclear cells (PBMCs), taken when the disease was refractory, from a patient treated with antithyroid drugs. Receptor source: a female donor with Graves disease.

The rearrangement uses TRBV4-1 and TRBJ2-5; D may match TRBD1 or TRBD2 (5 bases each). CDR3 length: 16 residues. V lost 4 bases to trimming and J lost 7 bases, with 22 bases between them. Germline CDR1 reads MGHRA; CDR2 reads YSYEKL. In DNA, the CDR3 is TGCGCCAGCAGCCTTCAGGAGGACACAACAAGAGGGACCCAGTACTTC. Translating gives CASSLQEDTTRGTQYF.

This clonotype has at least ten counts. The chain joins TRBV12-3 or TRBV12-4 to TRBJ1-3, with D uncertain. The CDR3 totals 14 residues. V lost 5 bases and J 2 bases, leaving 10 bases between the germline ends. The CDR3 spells CASSRTGTGNTIYF. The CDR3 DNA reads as TGTGCCAGCAGTCGGACCGGGACTGGAAACACCATATATTTT.

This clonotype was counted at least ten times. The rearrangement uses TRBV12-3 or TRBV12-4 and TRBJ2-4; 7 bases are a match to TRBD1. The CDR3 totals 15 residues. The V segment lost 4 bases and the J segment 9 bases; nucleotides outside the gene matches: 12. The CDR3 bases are TGTGCCAGCAGTTCGGACAGGCCTAGTAAAGGCATTCAGTACTTC. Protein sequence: CASSSDRPSKGIQYF.

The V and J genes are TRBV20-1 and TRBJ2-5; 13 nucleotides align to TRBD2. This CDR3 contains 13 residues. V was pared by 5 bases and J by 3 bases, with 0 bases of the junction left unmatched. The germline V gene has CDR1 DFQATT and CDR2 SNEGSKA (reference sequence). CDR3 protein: CSAGTSGKETQYF. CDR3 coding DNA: TGCAGTGCTGGGACTAGCGGGAAAGAGACCCAGTACTTC.

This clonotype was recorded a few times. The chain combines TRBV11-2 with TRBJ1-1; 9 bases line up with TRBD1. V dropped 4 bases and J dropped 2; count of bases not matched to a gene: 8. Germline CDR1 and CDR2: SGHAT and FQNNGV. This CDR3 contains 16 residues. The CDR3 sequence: CASSSRQGETNTEAFF. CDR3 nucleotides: TGTGCCAGCAGCTCTCGACAGGGGGAAACCAACACTGAAGCTTTCTTT. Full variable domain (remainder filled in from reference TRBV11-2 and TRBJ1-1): EAGVAQSPRYKIIEKRQSVAFWCNPISGHATLYWYQQILGQGPKLLIQFQNNGVVDDSQLPKDRFSAERLKGVDSTLKIQPAKLEDSAVYLCASSSRQGETNTEAFFGQGTRLTVV.

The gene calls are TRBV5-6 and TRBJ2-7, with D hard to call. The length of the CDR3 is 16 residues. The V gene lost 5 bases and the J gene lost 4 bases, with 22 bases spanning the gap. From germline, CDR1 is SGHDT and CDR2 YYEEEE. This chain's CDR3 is CASRQTVPTKPYEQYF. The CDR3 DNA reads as TGTGCCAGCAGACAGACGGTGCCTACAAAACCTTACGAGCAGTACTTC.

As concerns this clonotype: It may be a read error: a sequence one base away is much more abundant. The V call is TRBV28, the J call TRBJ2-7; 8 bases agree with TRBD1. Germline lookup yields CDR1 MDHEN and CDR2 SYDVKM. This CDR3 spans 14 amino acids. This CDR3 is CASTEDRDSYERYF. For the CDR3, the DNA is TGTGCCAGCACCGAGGACAGGGACTCCTACGAGCGGTACTTC.

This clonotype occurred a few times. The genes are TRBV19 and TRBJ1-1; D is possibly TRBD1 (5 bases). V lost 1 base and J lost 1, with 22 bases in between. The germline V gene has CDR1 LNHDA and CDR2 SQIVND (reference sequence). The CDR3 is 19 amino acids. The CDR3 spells CASSIVPYARGRRNTEAFF. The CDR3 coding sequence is TGTGCCAGTAGTATAGTCCCTTACGCGCGGGGACGTAGGAACACTGAAGCTTTCTTT.

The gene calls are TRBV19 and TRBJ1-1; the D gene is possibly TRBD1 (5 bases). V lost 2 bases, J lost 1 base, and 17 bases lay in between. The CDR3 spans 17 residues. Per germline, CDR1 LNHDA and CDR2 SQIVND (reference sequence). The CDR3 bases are TGTGCCAGTAGTATACAGTCGGGGGGAGGGTGGAACACTGAAGCTTTCTTT. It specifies CASSIQSGGGWNTEAFF.

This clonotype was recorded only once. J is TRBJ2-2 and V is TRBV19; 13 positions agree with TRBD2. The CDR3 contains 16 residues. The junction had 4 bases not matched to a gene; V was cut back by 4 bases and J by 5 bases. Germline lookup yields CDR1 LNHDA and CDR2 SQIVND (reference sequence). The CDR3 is CASSTGLAGVTGELFF. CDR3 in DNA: TGTGCCAGTAGTACAGGACTAGCGGGAGTGACCGGGGAGCTGTTTTTT.

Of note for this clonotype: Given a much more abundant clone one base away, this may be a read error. The DNA of the CDR3 is TGTGCCAGCAACTTAGCTGGAACATCGGAGACCCAGTACTTC. Its protein is CASNLAGTSETQYF. The chain carries TRBV7-8 and TRBJ2-5; unclear D gene. This CDR3 spans 14 amino acids. Germline V lookup: CDR1 SGHVS, CDR2 FQNEAQ.

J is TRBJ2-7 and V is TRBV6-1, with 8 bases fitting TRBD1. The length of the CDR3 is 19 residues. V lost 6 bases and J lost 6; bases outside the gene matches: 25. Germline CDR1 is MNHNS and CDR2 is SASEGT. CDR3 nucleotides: TGTGCCAGCAGCCGGACAGGGAAGAGAACACCCAAGAGGCAACGCGAGCAGTACTTC. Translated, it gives CASSRTGKRTPKRQREQYF.

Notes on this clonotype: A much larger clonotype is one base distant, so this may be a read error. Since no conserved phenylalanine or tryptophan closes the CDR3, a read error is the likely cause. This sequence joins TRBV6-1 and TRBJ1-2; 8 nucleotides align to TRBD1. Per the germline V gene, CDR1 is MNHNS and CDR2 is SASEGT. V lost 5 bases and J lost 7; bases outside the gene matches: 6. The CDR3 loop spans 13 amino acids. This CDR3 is CASSRQGAGGYTL. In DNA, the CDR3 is TGTGCCAGCAGTCGCCAGGGGGCGGGTGGCTACACCCTC.

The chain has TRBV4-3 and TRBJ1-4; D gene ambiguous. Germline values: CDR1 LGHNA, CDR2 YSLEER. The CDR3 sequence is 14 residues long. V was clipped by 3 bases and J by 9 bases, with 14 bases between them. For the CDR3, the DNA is TGCGCCAGCAGCCAGGAGGGTTCGGGCAAAAAACTGTTTTTT. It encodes CASSQEGSGKKLFF.

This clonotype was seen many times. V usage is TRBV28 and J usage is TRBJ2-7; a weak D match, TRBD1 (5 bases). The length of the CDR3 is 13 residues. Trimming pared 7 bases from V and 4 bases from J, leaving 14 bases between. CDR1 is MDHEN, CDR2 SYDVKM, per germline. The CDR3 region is CASNQGDDYEQYF. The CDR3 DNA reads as TGTGCCAGCAACCAGGGTGACGATTACGAGCAGTACTTC.

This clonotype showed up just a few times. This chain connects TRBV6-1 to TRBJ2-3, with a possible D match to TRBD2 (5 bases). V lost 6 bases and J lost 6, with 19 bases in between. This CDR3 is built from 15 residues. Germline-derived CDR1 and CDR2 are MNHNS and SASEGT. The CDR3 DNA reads TGTGCCAGCAGGCCAACTAGTACTACTTTTGATACGCAGTATTTT. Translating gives CASRPTSTTFDTQYF.

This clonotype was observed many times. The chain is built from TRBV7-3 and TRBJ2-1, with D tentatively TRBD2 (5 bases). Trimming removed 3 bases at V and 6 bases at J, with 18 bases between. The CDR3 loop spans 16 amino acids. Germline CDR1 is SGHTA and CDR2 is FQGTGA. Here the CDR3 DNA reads TGTGCCAGCAGCTTCCGGGCTGTGAGAGGACTCAATGAGCAGTTCTTC. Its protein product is CASSFRAVRGLNEQFF.

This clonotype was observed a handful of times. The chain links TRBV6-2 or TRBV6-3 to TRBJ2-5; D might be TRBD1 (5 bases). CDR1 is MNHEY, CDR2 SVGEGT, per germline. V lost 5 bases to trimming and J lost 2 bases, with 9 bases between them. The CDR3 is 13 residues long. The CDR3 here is CASSATEQETQYF. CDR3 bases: TGTGCCAGCAGTGCGACAGAACAAGAGACCCAGTACTTC.

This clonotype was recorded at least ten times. The CDR3 nucleotides are TGTGCCAGCAGGGGTGAGGTAAACTATGGCTACACCTTC. Its protein is CASRGEVNYGYTF. This chain connects TRBV6-1 to TRBJ1-2; no definite D call. The germline V and J ends were trimmed by 6 bases and 2 bases, with 10 bases remaining between them. The CDR3 sequence is 13 residues long. The V gene's germline CDR1 is MNHNS and CDR2 SASEGT.

CDR3 DNA: TGTGCCAGCAGCGTAGGTTCAGCCTCCTACGAGCAGTACTTC. Translating gives CASSVGSASYEQYF. The rearrangement links TRBV9 to TRBJ2-7; the D is unclear. Looked up from germline, CDR1 is SGDLS and CDR2 is YYNGEE. V was trimmed by 0 bases and J by 0 bases, leaving 7 bases between them. CDR3 length: 14 residues. The complete variable domain, with remaining parts taken from reference TRBV9 and TRBJ2-7, reads DSGVTQTPKHLITATGQRVTLRCSPRSGDLSVYWYQQSLDQGLQFLIQYYNGEERAKGNILERFSAQQFPDLHSELNLSSLELGDSALYFCASSVGSASYEQYFGPGTRLTVT.

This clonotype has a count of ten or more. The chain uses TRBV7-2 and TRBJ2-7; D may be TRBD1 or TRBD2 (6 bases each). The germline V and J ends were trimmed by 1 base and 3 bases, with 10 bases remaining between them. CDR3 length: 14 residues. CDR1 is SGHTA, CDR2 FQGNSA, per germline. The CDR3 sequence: CASSLEGGGYEQYF. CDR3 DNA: TGTGCCAGCAGCTTAGAAGGAGGGGGCTACGAGCAGTACTTC. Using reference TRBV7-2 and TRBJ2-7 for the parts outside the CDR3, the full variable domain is GAGVSQSPSNKVTEKGKDVELRCDPISGHTALYWYRQSLGQGLEFLIYFQGNSAPDKSGLPSDRFSAERTGGSVSTLTIQRTQQEDSAVYLCASSLEGGGYEQYFGPGTRLTVT.

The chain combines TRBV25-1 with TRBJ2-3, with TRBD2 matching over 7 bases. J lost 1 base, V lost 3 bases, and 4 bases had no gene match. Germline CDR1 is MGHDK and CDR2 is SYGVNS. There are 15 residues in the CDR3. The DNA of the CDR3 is TGTGCCAGCAGTGACGGACTAGGTGGCACAGATACGCAGTATTTT. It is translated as CASSDGLGGTDTQYF.

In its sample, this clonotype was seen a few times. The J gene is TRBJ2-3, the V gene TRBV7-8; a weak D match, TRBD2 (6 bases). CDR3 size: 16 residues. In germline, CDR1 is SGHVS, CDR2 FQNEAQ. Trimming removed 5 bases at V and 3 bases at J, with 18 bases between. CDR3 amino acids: CASSAPGLGGTDTQYF. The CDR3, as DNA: TGTGCCAGCAGCGCCCCGGGACTCGGCGGAACAGATACGCAGTATTTT.

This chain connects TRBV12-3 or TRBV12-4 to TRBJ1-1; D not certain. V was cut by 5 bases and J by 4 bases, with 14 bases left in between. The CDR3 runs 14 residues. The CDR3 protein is CASSANIGLTEAFF. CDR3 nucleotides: TGTGCCAGCAGTGCGAACATAGGACTCACTGAAGCTTTCTTT.

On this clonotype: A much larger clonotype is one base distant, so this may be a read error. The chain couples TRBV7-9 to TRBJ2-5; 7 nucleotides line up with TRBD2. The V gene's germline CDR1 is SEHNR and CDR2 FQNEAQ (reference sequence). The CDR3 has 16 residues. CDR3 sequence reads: CASSLIREGLWKTRYF. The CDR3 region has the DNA TGTGCCAGCAGCTTAATTAGGGAGGGCCTTTGGAAGACCCGGTACTTC.

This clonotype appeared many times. CDR3 sequence (DNA): TGTGCCAGCAGCGCCCATCCCCTTTTAGGGGGGGACAATGAAAAACTGTTTTTT. This gives the protein CASSAHPLLGGDNEKLFF. The chain links TRBV11-2 to TRBJ1-4; weak D call: TRBD1 (6 bases). Between the trimmed V and J ends, which lost 5 bases and 5 bases, there was a span of 24 bases. The CDR3 contains 18 residues. Per germline, CDR1 SGHAT and CDR2 FQNNGV.

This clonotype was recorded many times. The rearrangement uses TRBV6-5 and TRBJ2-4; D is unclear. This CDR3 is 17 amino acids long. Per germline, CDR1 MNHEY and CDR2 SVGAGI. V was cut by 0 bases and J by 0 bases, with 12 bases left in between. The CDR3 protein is CASSYSAARIAKNIQYF. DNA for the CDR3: TGTGCCAGCAGTTACTCGGCAGCAAGAATAGCCAAAAACATTCAGTACTTC.

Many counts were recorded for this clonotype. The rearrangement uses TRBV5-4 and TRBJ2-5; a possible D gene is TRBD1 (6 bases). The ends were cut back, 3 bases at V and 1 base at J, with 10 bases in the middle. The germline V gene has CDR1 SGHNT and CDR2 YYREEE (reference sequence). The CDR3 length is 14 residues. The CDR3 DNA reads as TGTGCCAGCAGCTCTCAGGGGCCCCAAGAGACCCAGTACTTC. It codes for CASSSQGPQETQYF.

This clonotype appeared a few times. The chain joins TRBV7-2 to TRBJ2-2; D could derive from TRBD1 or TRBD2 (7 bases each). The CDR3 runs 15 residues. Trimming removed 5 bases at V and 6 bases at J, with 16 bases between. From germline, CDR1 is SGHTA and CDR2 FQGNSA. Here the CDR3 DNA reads TGTGCCAGCAGCCCCAGGGGGGGGGGAGCCGGGGAGCTGTTTTTT. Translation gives CASSPRGGGAGELFF.

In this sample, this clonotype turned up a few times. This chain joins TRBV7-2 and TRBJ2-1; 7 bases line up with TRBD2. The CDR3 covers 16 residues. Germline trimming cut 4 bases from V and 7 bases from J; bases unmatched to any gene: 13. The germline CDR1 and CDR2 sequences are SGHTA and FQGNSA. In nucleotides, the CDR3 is TGTGCCAGCAGCTCGCGGGGAGGGCCTCCGGGGAATGAGCAGTTCTTC. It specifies CASSSRGGPPGNEQFF.

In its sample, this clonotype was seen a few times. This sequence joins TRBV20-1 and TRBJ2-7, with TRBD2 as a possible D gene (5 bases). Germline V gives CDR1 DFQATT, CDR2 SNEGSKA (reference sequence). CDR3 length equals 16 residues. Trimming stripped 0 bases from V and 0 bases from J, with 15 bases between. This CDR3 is CSARDRAAGSSYEQYF. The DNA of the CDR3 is TGCAGTGCTAGAGATCGAGCCGCGGGTAGCTCCTACGAGCAGTACTTC.